This TCR beta chain came from a study of cytomegalovirus exposure and HLA in healthy donors (dated by TCRdb to about 2017). A note on the overall study: In an earlier analysis of 587 of the donors, 276 Gb of sequence data and 90 million to 120 million unique TCR beta sequences from approximately 180 million T cells were reported. In addition to the first cohort of 650 to 800 subjects, a separate validation cohort of 130 or so different subjects was used. HLA typing included class I and class II loci at four-digit resolution. Among the approximately 400 genotyped donors, 75% to 90% belonged to the genetic ancestry cluster associated with self-reported Caucasian donors. All discovery cohort repertoires had been generated using a single sequencing platform. About 300 gigabases of sequencing data and approximately 85 million unique TCR sequences were included in an early release covering about 620 HLA-typed donors. Because of strong linkage in the cohort, roughly five DR-DQ haplotypes were treated as single units for association and clustering. An earlier analysis of around 580 of the donors used high-throughput TCR beta sequencing to judge whether each TCR beta V gene segment behaved as functional or pseudogenic. The later analysis used no new phenotypic data to find candidate immune exposures, relying instead on TCR beta sequences and their occurrence across donors. The number of donors typed differed by locus, with 629-630 for A, B, C, DRB1 and DQB1, over 500 for DQA1, 600 to 610 for DPA1, and 400 to 490 for DPB1. The study aimed to test whether cataloging public T cell receptors could reveal signatures of past pathogen exposure. A later analysis re-examined previously published TCR beta repertoires from hundreds of donors and added high-resolution HLA genotyping to investigate patterns of TCR occurrence. A later genetic analysis took genome-wide SNP genotypes for about 55% of the 666 donors and used that subset as a discovery cohort. High-throughput TCR immunosequencing, statistical association of individual TCRs with disease status, and machine learning were combined to predict cytomegalovirus infection status. Donor age, sex, ethnicity and CMV serostatus were compiled together with the repertoire data. Among about 410 genotyped donors of the cohort, an average of approximately 240,000 unique TCR beta nucleotide sequences was sequenced per donor, of which roughly 17% were non-productive. The study used immunosequencing to profile the T cell repertoires of approximately 630 subjects and linked those repertoires to cytomegalovirus serostatus.

The cohort was made up of about 610 healthy bone marrow donors. Cohort members were all nominally healthy when sampled, although unrecorded immune exposures were likely present. The donor tested CMV seropositive and was one of the 289 seropositive cohort members. Every donor gave a peripheral blood sample, and the peripheral blood mononuclear cells from that sample were used for TCR beta sequencing. Genomic DNA extraction from the blood cell samples was performed with the Qiagen DNeasy Blood Extraction Kit. For this clone: What antigen it recognizes has not been identified. The record has no base qualities; no much larger clone is one base away.

General findings and caveats noted by the study authors: Linkage disequilibrium might explain the correlated functional status among segregating V segments, but an unknown experimental factor could not be excluded. A later analysis reported that several top co-occurrence clusters appeared linked to parvovirus B19, influenza, CMV and Epstein-Barr virus. In a later genetic analysis, fewer N-insertions in productive TCRs were reported among donors in an Asian-associated ancestry cluster than the approximately 710-donor mean. Roughly 15 rarely observed V segments, including chromosome 9 orphons, were excluded from the earlier analysis of approximately 600 of the donors because counts were too low. When HLA alleles, especially DR and DQ, strongly co-occurred, attributing TCR associations to individual alleles was difficult. A later analysis found that HLA-associated TCR beta chains were more clonally expanded and had lower generation probabilities than equally common non-associated chains. For the cohort, immune exposure information was limited to CMV serostatus. In vitro tests confirmed that three of the cytomegalovirus-associated TCR beta chains recognize cytomegalovirus antigens. A later genetic analysis associated a missense DCLRE1C variant with V-gene and J-gene trimming of TCR beta chains, and an independent cohort replicated the association. The presence/absence analyses assumed that sequencing depth was roughly uniform across donors, and that assumption may not be true. Because HLA typing was missing for some donors at each locus, association tests included only the typed subset. In both the original and validation cohorts, the classifier was reported to diagnose cytomegalovirus status with high specificity and sensitivity. Specific HLA alleles were associated with 15,000 to 20,000 TCR beta sequences at a false discovery rate of 0.05 in a later analysis. In an earlier analysis of 450 to 750 of the donors, most TCR beta V segments appeared in productive rearrangements about 90% or about 30% of the time, broadly matching IMGT annotations. In this cohort, only TCR beta chains were sequenced, and detectable features were limited by the absence of alpha or paired-chain data. Because the 87-base-pair reads could not distinguish some IMGT-functional V segments, including TRBV6-2 and TRBV6-3, those segments were excluded. While some public TCRs were present in many individuals, most TCR sequences turned up only very rarely across donors. A total of 150 to 200 TCR beta chains were listed by the study as associated with cytomegalovirus. The authors suggested that the approach could potentially be extended to other disease states and immunological phenotypes. A cluster of highly shared sequence variants was judged likely to represent a technical artifact of the sequencing pipeline. A further reported finding was that TCR beta sequences accurately predicted the HLA-A and HLA-B alleles for most subjects in the first cohort. A later analysis found that TCR association rates varied across HLA loci, with DRB1 alleles showing the most associated TCRs and HLA-C alleles the fewest. According to a later analysis, most CMV-associated TCR beta chains appeared to be HLA-restricted, and the HLA associations seemed to be driven largely by CMV exposure.

Library preparation used the immunoSEQ multiplex PCR assay. A mixture of 60 forward primers for TCR Vbeta segments and 13 reverse primers for TCR Jbeta segments was used in the multiplex PCR. A multiplex PCR assay on genomic DNA amplified the CDR3 region of rearranged TCR beta genes. The amplified TCR beta libraries were sequenced on the Illumina HiSeq System as 87-base-pair reads. On the authors' methods: In a later analysis, roughly 80 million unique TCR beta chains were counted across the approximately 620 repertoires, and around 10 million of these chains were shared by at least two donors. A nearest-neighbor algorithm error-corrected the raw reads and collapsed the reads into unique sequences, merging closely related sequences to remove PCR and sequencing errors. Alignment of CDR3 sequences to IMGT reference sequences was used to assign V, D and J gene segments. For a sequence to be retained, at least a six-nucleotide match to both a V gene segment and a J gene segment was required. Rearrangements were called productive when the CDR3 lacked stop codons and stayed in frame with V and J; all others were non-productive. Following IMGT convention, CDR3 was defined as the stretch from the second conserved V-encoded cysteine to the conserved J-encoded phenylalanine. In an earlier analysis of roughly 610 of the donors, sequences lacking an unambiguous match to a single V gene segment were excluded. In an earlier analysis of several hundred of the donors, V segments were called functional above 56.7% productive rearrangements and were called segregating when the between-donor standard deviation exceeded 5%. A statistical classification framework was developed to diagnose cytomegalovirus status using the catalog of TCR beta chain sequences. In a later analysis, TCR nucleotide sequences were compared against IMGT/GENE-DB human TR gene sequences so that V and J genes could be assigned. The TCRdist pipeline was used in a later analysis to assign CDR3 sequences and most-parsimonious VDJ recombination scenarios. In a later analysis, every TCR beta chain was defined by the combination of its CDR3 amino acid sequence and its V-gene family, and reads without a unique V-gene family were dropped. In a later analysis, 450 to 600 highly shared, low-generation-probability nucleotide sequences were removed to address suspected cross-contamination and a sequencing artifact. In a later analysis, a clonal expansion index was calculated for each public chain from normalized within-repertoire ranks of inferred template counts. A later analysis computed generation probabilities with a VDJ recombination model fitted to out-of-frame rearrangements, and checked the results against IGoR. In a later analysis, hypergeometric tests were used to score TCR-TCR, TCR-HLA and TCR-CMV co-occurrence, with a repertoire-size bias correction applied to TCR pairs. A later analysis estimated false discovery rates by permuting HLA or CMV assignments 20 times. A later analysis grouped co-occurring TCRs with DBSCAN, adding TCRdist sequence similarity when clustering within HLA-allele-positive subsets. For co-occurrence clustering, repertoires with fewer than 30,000 or more than 120,000 public chains were excluded, along with four or five repertoires with anomalous nucleotide sharing. Imported from immuneACCESS, the table was reduced by TCRdb to in-frame sequences with V and J called. These copies leave out some clones; in studies compared against another copy, an unresolved V gene accounts for under half, and the cause of the remainder is not known. The DNA was the basis for D and trimming; V, J and clone size are from that table. The sample yields tens of thousands of clones; approximately 60% were counted once. Around a fifth of the sample belongs to the ten largest clones.

The CDR3 numbers 15 residues from cysteine through phenylalanine. The read is trimmed to its CDR3 DNA, 45 bases read in frame from base 1. Sequences KGHSH (CDR1) and LQKENI (CDR2) are obtained from the germline V gene. From V the trimming removes 3 bases and from J it removes 2 bases, while the gene matches leave 6 bases of the junction unaccounted for. The sequenced material came from PBMCs. This chain is built from TRBV18 and TRBJ1-2; 7 nucleotides in the junction match TRBD1. The sequence came from a woman in her fifties or sixties in good health and CMV-seropositive. The DNA reads as follows: TGTGCCAGCTCACCCAATCTGGGACAGAACTATGGCTACACCTTC. This yields the protein CASSPNLGQNYGYTF.